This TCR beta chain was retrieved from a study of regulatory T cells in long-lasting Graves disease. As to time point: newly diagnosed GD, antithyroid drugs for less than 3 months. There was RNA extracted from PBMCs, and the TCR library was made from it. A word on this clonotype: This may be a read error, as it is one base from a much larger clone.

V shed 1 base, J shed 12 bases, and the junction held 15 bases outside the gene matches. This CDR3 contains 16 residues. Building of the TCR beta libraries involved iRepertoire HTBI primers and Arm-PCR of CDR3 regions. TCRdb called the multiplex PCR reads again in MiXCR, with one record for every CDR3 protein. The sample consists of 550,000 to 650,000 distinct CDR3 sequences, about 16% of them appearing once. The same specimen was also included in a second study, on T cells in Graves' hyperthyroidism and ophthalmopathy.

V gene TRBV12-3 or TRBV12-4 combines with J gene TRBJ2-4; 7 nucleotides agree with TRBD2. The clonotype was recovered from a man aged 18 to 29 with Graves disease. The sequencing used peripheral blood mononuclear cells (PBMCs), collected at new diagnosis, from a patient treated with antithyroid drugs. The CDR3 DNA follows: TGTGCCAGCAGTTTAGGGGGACTAAAGGATTGGGGCACTCAGTACTTC. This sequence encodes CASSLGGLKDWGTQYF.